The next 12 T cell receptor beta chains were all read from a single sample in a study of blood T cell repertoires in COVID-19. The data were produced by immunoSEQ multiplex PCR, yet TCRdb's version contains in-frame clones alone and is incomplete. The table lists 350,000 to 450,000 clones, 89% of them singletons. Input material: peripheral blood. The receptor set was obtained from a woman in her forties with COVID-19, enrolled during active disease.

The chain carries TRBV5-8 and TRBJ1-5; 8 bases agree with TRBD1. Trimming at V came to 4 bases and at J to 9 bases, leaving 12 bases not matched to a gene. CDR1 and CDR2 (germline): SGHTS, YDEGEE. This CDR3 region has 15 residues. CDR3 DNA: TGTGCCAGCAGCCAAATTTCACAGGGGGTTTCGCCCCAGCATTTT. Translating gives CASSQISQGVSPQHF. The full variable domain, completed using reference TRBV5-8 and TRBJ1-5, is EAGVTQSPTHLIKTRGQQATLRCSPISGHTSVYWYQQALGLGLQFLLWYDEGEERNRGNFPPRFSGRQFPNYSSELNVNALELEDSALYLCASSQISQGVSPQHFGDGTRLSIL.

This sequence joins TRBV29-1 and TRBJ1-1; D unclear. There are 12 residues in the CDR3. Germline CDR1 is SQVTM and CDR2 is ANQGSEA. Trimming removed 6 bases at V and 5 bases at J, with 13 bases between. The CDR3 sequence: CSVRLEPTEAFF. Here the CDR3 DNA reads TGCAGCGTAAGACTTGAGCCGACTGAAGCTTTCTTT.

The chain has TRBV5-1 and TRBJ1-1; D possibly corresponds to TRBD1 (5 bases). CDR1 SGHRS and CDR2 YFSETQ come from the germline V gene. Trimming stripped 3 bases from V and 5 bases from J, with 8 bases between. This CDR3 is 12 amino acids long. The CDR3 loop is CASSYGGTEAFF. Here the CDR3 DNA reads TGCGCCAGCAGCTACGGGGGGACTGAAGCTTTCTTT.

The chain links TRBV6-6 to TRBJ1-2; 8 bases are shared with TRBD1. Germline loops: CDR1 MNHNY, CDR2 SVGAGI (reference sequence). The CDR3 is 14 residues long. V was pared by 5 bases and J by 8 bases, with 10 bases of the junction left unmatched. DNA of the CDR3: TGTGCCAGCAGTCAGGACAGGGTACAGAAGGGCTACACCTTC. As protein: CASSQDRVQKGYTF.

The chain combines TRBV7-6 with TRBJ2-7; the D gene is possibly TRBD1 (5 bases). V was trimmed by 5 bases and J by 5 bases, leaving 22 bases between them. This CDR3 is 16 amino acids long. Germline lookup yields CDR1 SGHVS and CDR2 FNYEAQ. The CDR3 is CASSALGVGQKDEQYF. The CDR3 bases are TGTGCCAGCAGCGCCCTAGGAGTGGGGCAGAAAGACGAGCAGTACTTC.

The gene calls are TRBV4-3 and TRBJ2-1; 9 bases line up with TRBD1. The trim removed 4 bases at V and 4 bases at J, leaving 23 bases unmatched. The CDR3 runs 21 residues. Per the germline V gene, CDR1 is LGHNA and CDR2 is YSLEER. Here the CDR3 reads CASSRHTGGLLGGASYNEQFF. For the CDR3, the DNA is TGCGCCAGCAGCCGACACACAGGGGGCTTGCTGGGGGGAGCTTCTTACAATGAGCAGTTCTTC.

The gene calls are TRBV24-1 and TRBJ1-5; 7 nucleotides line up with TRBD1. CDR1 and CDR2 from the germline V gene are KGHDR and SFDVKD. Trimming took 2 bases from V and 4 from J; bases not matched to a gene: 4. This CDR3 is 15 amino acids long. This CDR3 is CATSDSGQPNQPQHF. In nucleotides, the CDR3 is TGTGCCACCAGTGATTCGGGACAGCCGAATCAGCCCCAGCATTTT.

This rearrangement joins TRBV6-5 to TRBJ2-2, with D perhaps matching TRBD1 (5 bases). This CDR3 region has 16 residues. Germline values: CDR1 MNHEY, CDR2 SVGAGI. Trimming shortened V by 2 bases and J by 5 bases, and 15 bases separated the two germline ends. The CDR3 DNA follows: TGTGCCAGCAGTTACGGGGCAGGAGCAATGACCGGGGAGCTGTTTTTT. Translation: CASSYGAGAMTGELFF.

V is TRBV19 and J is TRBJ1-5, with TRBD1 as a possible D gene (5 bases). The germline V gene has CDR1 LNHDA and CDR2 SQIVND (reference sequence). The CDR3 is 14 residues long. V lost 4 bases and J lost 2, with 9 bases in between. The CDR3 is CASSSQGGNQPQHF. In DNA form, the CDR3 reads TGTGCCAGTAGTAGCCAGGGTGGCAATCAGCCCCAGCATTTT.

This chain links TRBV11-2 with TRBJ2-2, with D hard to call. CDR1 is SGHAT, CDR2 FQNNGV, per germline. The CDR3 consists of 15 residues. V dropped 1 base and J dropped 1 base, with 7 bases sitting between them. The CDR3 region has the DNA TGTGCCAGCAGCTTAGTCCGAGGGAACACCGGGGAGCTGTTTTTT. Protein sequence: CASSLVRGNTGELFF.

The J gene is TRBJ1-3, the V gene TRBV5-6; tentative D call: TRBD1 (5 bases). Germline-derived CDR1 and CDR2 are SGHDT and YYEEEE. The CDR3 is 15 amino acids. Trimming pared 1 base from V and 2 bases from J, leaving 10 bases between. In nucleotides, the CDR3 is TGTGCCAGCAGCTTGTCAGGGATCCCTGGAAACACCATATATTTT. Protein sequence: CASSLSGIPGNTIYF.

The V gene is TRBV6-2 or TRBV6-3, the J gene TRBJ1-2; D perhaps matches TRBD1 (6 bases). The CDR3 spans 14 residues. V shed 4 bases and J shed 3 bases, with 12 bases lying between them. Germline V lookup: CDR1 MNHEY, CDR2 SVGEGT. CDR3 sequence (DNA): TGTGCCAGCAGTTCCCAGACAGGCCACTATGGCTACACCTTC. Residues: CASSSQTGHYGYTF.